Shown below are 22 T cell receptor beta chains from a single sample sequenced in a study of blood T cell repertoires in COVID-19. The table came from immunoSEQ multiplex PCR; TCRdb's copy has only in-frame clones and leaves some out. The sample yields around 290,000 clones, 85% to 90% seen once. The sample was peripheral blood. The receptors come from a man aged 35-49 years with acute or convalescent COVID-19.

The chain has TRBV23-1 and TRBJ1-1, with D maybe TRBD1 (6 bases). TRBV23-1 is labeled an ORF, and its function is uncertain. CDR3 size: 15 residues. V lost 0 bases and J lost 1, with 9 bases in between. The CDR3 spells CASSQSRGWNTEAFF. CDR3 nucleotides: TGCGCCAGCAGTCAATCGAGGGGGTGGAACACTGAAGCTTTCTTT.

In this sample, this clone turned up a few times. The chain carries TRBV2 and TRBJ1-5, with TRBD1 as a possible D gene (6 bases). In germline, CDR1 is SNHLY, CDR2 FYNNEI. The CDR3 is 15 residues long. Trimming took off 5 bases at V and 5 bases at J, with 16 bases between the two ends. The CDR3 DNA is TGTGCCAGCAGTATATTTGGACAGTCTGATCAGCCCCAGCATTTT. Residues: CASSIFGQSDQPQHF.

The chain links TRBV12-3 or TRBV12-4 to TRBJ2-5; no definite D call. The CDR3 consists of 13 residues. V shed 2 bases and J shed 5 bases, with 9 bases lying between them. For the CDR3, the DNA is TGTGCCAGCAGTTTAAACACTAAGGAGACCCAGTACTTC. Its translation is CASSLNTKETQYF.

The V gene is TRBV4-1, the J gene TRBJ2-7, with TRBD1 matching over 10 bases. V lost 2 bases, J lost 4 bases, and 8 bases stayed unmatched. The CDR3 is 16 amino acids. CDR1 is MGHRA and CDR2 is YSYEKL in the germline V gene. For the CDR3, the DNA is TGCGCCAGCAGCCAATTCGCAGGGACAGGGGTTTACGAGCAGTACTTC. Its translation is CASSQFAGTGVYEQYF.

CDR3 coding DNA: TGTGCCAGCAGCCCACAGACAGGGAGCACTGAAGCTTTCTTT. Translating it yields CASSPQTGSTEAFF. The rearrangement links TRBV9 to TRBJ1-1; TRBD1 matches 7 bases. V trimming: 4 bases; J trimming: 4 bases; junction bases outside the gene matches: 7. Germline-derived CDR1 and CDR2 are SGDLS and YYNGEE. This CDR3 spans 14 amino acids.

The chain carries TRBV7-6 and TRBJ2-1, with 10 nucleotides matching TRBD2. After removal of 1 base from V and 10 bases from J, the junction contained 10 bases not matched to a gene. Germline CDR1 SGHVS, CDR2 FNYEAQ. The CDR3 covers 16 residues. The CDR3 bases are TGTGCCAGCAGCTTAGTTGTTAGCGGGGGGCTGGGGGAGCAGTTCTTC. Residues: CASSLVVSGGLGEQFF.

The chain links TRBV30 to TRBJ2-7, with 10 nucleotides matching TRBD1. The ends lost 3 bases at V and 6 bases at J; junction bases unmatched: 5. The CDR3 is 13 residues long. Per germline, CDR1 GTSNPN and CDR2 SVGIG (reference sequence). The chain's CDR3 is CAWRGWDRGEQYF. The CDR3 bases are TGTGCCTGGAGGGGGTGGGACAGGGGCGAGCAGTACTTC.

The chain combines TRBV10-2 with TRBJ1-1; 8 nucleotides match TRBD1. Looked up from germline, CDR1 is WSHSY and CDR2 is SAAADI. Unmatched junction bases numbered 5, after V lost 6 bases and J lost 5 bases. The CDR3 extends over 13 amino acids. The CDR3: CASRRQGQTEAFF. The DNA for the CDR3 is TGCGCCAGCAGGCGACAGGGGCAAACTGAAGCTTTCTTT.

CDR3 residues: CAISEAPSYNEQFF. The CDR3 coding sequence is TGTGCCATCAGCGAGGCGCCCTCCTACAATGAGCAGTTCTTC. The chain has TRBV10-3 and TRBJ2-1; no firm D call. This CDR3 comprises 14 residues. V was clipped by 6 bases and J by 0 bases, with 9 bases between them. Looked up from germline, CDR1 is ENHRY and CDR2 is SYGVKD.

The gene calls are TRBV24-1 and TRBJ1-5; D not resolved. V was clipped by 5 bases and J by 0 bases, with 10 bases between them. The length of the CDR3 is 15 residues. Germline assignment: CDR1 KGHDR and CDR2 SFDVKD. CDR3: CATSAGGYSNQPQHF. DNA of the CDR3: TGTGCCACCAGTGCTGGCGGATATAGCAATCAGCCCCAGCATTTT.

V is TRBV6-4 and J is TRBJ2-2, with D perhaps matching TRBD1 (5 bases). The ends were cut back, 3 bases at V and 5 bases at J, with 10 bases in the middle. Germline V CDR1 and CDR2: MRHNA, SNTAGT. The CDR3 loop spans 14 amino acids. The CDR3 reads CASSEKSGTGELFF. CDR3 in DNA: TGTGCCAGCAGTGAAAAGTCAGGGACCGGGGAGCTGTTTTTT.

The genes are TRBV3-1 (or the pseudogene TRBV3-2) and TRBJ2-7, with 8 positions matching TRBD1. Germline assignment: CDR1 LGHDT and CDR2 YNNKEL (reference sequence). The CDR3 loop spans 14 amino acids. V lost 5 bases and J lost 3; bases outside the gene matches: 6. The CDR3 DNA reads as TGTGCCAGCAGCTTCGGGACAGGAGGCTACGAGCAGTACTTC. This sequence encodes CASSFGTGGYEQYF.

CDR3 nucleotides: TGCGCCAGCAGCTTGGACAGGGGAGGTTCACCCCTCCACTTT. This codes for CASSLDRGGSPLHF. V is TRBV5-1 and J is TRBJ1-6; TRBD1 aligns across 7 bases. CDR1 and CDR2 (germline): SGHRS, YFSETQ. The CDR3 spans 14 residues. The trim removed 0 bases at V and 9 bases at J, leaving 3 bases unmatched.

V and J are TRBV6-5 and TRBJ1-4, with 10 bases lining up with TRBD1. Germline CDR1 MNHEY, CDR2 SVGAGI. V lost 7 bases and J lost 8; bases outside the gene matches: 10. This CDR3 region has 15 residues. The CDR3 DNA follows: TGTGCCAGCATAATAGGACAGGGGGTCGGAGAAAAACTGTTTTTT. It is translated as CASIIGQGVGEKLFF.

The chain uses TRBV11-3 and TRBJ2-1, with D possibly being TRBD1 (6 bases). This CDR3 is 14 amino acids long. The germline V gene has CDR1 SGHNT and CDR2 YENEEA. V was trimmed by 1 base and J by 4 bases, leaving 8 bases between them. This CDR3 is CASSLVGGYNEQFF. The CDR3 DNA reads as TGTGCCAGCAGCTTAGTAGGGGGATACAATGAGCAGTTCTTC.

This rearrangement joins TRBV3-1 (or the pseudogene TRBV3-2) to TRBJ1-5; D unresolved. This CDR3 region has 14 residues. Germline V gene sequence: CDR1 LGHDT, CDR2 YNNKEL (reference sequence). Deletions cut 3 bases from V and 7 bases from J, with 13 bases between. CDR3 in amino acids: CASSHLGAGQPQHF. The CDR3 DNA sequence: TGTGCCAGCAGCCACCTTGGAGCCGGGCAGCCCCAGCATTTT.

The V gene is TRBV2, the J gene TRBJ2-5; 7 positions match TRBD1. The CDR3 is 13 amino acids. Germline V gene sequence: CDR1 SNHLY, CDR2 FYNNEI. Unmatched junction bases numbered 3, after V lost 4 bases and J lost 4 bases. In DNA, the CDR3 is TGTGCCAGCAGTGGAAACAGGGGAGAGACCCAGTACTTC. Translation gives CASSGNRGETQYF.

The chain employs TRBV5-1 and TRBJ1-2; 9 bases map to TRBD1. The CDR3 runs to 13 residues. Trimming at V came to 4 bases and at J to 10 bases, leaving 8 bases not matched to a gene. Germline CDR1 and CDR2: SGHRS and YFSETQ. The CDR3 loop reads CASSPGQGEVYTF. The CDR3 DNA follows: TGCGCCAGCAGCCCGGGACAGGGAGAGGTCTACACCTTC.

The chain combines TRBV6-1 with TRBJ1-2; the D gene is possibly TRBD1 (6 bases). Germline V gene sequence: CDR1 MNHNS, CDR2 SASEGT. The CDR3 is 12 amino acids. V shed 3 bases and J shed 8 bases, with 10 bases lying between them. CDR3 region: CASSDRGRGYTF. The CDR3 DNA reads as TGTGCCAGCAGTGACAGGGGTCGGGGCTACACCTTC.

Comment on this clone: Other DNA variants within this sample encode the same CDR3. The genes are TRBV7-9 and TRBJ2-2; 16 bases map to TRBD2. The CDR3 is 14 residues long. CDR1 and CDR2 from the germline V gene are SEHNR and FQNEAQ (reference sequence). V lost 11 bases and J lost 6; bases outside the gene matches: 3. The CDR3 coding sequence is TGTGCCCCCGGGACTAGCGGGGGGGCCGGGGAGCTGTTTTTT. Its protein is CAPGTSGGAGELFF.

The chain couples TRBV13 to TRBJ1-3; 7 nucleotides agree with TRBD1. V shed 3 bases and J 0 bases; nucleotides not matched to a gene: 11. Germline-derived CDR1 and CDR2 are PRHDT and FYEKMQ (reference sequence). This CDR3 is built from 18 residues. DNA of the CDR3: TGTGCCAGCAGCTTTCTTCCGGGACAGCGATACTCTGGAAACACCATATATTTT. Its translation is CASSFLPGQRYSGNTIYF.

The V and J genes are TRBV6-5 and TRBJ2-7, with 7 bases fitting TRBD1. The V and J ends lost 6 bases and 0 bases, in that order; junction bases with no gene match: 5. Germline loops: CDR1 MNHEY, CDR2 SVGAGI. The CDR3 is 14 amino acids. As DNA, the CDR3 is TGTGCCAGCAGGGTGACAGGGAGCTCCTACGAGCAGTACTTC. The encoded protein is CASRVTGSSYEQYF.